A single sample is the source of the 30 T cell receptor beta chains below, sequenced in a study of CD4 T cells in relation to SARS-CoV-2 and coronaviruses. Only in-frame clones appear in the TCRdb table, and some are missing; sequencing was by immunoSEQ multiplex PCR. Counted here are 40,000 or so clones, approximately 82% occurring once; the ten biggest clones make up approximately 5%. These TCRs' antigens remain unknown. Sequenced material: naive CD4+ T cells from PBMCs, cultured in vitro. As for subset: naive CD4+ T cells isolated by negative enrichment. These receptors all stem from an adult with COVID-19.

For the CDR3, the DNA is TGTGCCAGCAGCCAAGCTGGACTCAATCAGCCCCAGCATTTT. This encodes CASSQAGLNQPQHF. This sequence joins TRBV3-1 (or the pseudogene TRBV3-2) and TRBJ1-5; no firm D call. This CDR3 contains 14 residues. V shed 1 base and J shed 3 bases, with 7 bases lying between them. Germline V gene sequence: CDR1 LGHDT, CDR2 YNNKEL (reference sequence).

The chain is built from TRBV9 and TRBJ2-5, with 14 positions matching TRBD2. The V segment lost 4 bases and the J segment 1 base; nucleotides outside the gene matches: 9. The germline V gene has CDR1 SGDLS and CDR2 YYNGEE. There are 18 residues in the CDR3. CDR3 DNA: TGTGCCAGCAGCCTGGGACTAGCGGGAGTTCAAGCCCAAGAGACCCAGTACTTC. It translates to CASSLGLAGVQAQETQYF.

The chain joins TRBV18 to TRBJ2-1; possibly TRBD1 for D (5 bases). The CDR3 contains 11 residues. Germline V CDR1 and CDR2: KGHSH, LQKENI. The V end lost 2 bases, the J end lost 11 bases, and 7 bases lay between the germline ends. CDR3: CASSPGAQQFF. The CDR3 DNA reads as TGTGCCAGCTCACCAGGGGCGCAGCAGTTCTTC.

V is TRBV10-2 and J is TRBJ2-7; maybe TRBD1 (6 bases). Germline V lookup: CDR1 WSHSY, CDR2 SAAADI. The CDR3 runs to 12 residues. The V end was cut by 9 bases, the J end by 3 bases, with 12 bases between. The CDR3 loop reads CASNQGGYEQYF. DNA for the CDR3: TGCGCCAGTAATCAAGGGGGCTACGAGCAGTACTTC.

The CDR3 DNA is TGTGCCAGTGGGGCGATCGGGCCCTCCGAGCAGTACTTC. Encoded protein: CASGAIGPSEQYF. This chain joins TRBV19 and TRBJ2-7; D is possibly TRBD1 (5 bases). The V end lost 8 bases, the J end lost 6 bases, and 17 bases lay between the germline ends. The CDR3 is 13 residues long. The V gene's germline CDR1 is LNHDA and CDR2 SQIVND (reference sequence).

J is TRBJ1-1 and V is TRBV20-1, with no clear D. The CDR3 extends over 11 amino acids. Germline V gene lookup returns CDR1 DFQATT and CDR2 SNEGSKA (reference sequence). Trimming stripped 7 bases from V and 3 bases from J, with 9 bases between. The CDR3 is CSGELYTEAFF. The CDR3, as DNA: TGCAGTGGGGAGTTGTACACTGAAGCTTTCTTT.

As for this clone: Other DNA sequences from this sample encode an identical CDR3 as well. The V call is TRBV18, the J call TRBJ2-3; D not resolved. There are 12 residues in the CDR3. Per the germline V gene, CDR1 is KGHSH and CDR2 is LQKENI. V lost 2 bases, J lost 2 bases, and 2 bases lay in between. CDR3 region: CASSPATDTQYF. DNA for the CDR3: TGTGCCAGCTCACCAGCCACAGATACGCAGTATTTT.

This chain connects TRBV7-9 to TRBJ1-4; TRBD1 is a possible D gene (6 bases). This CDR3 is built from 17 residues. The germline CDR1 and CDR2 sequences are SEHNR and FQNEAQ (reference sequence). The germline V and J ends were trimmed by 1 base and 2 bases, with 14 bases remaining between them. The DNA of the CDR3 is TGTGCCAGCAGCTTAGAGCGGGGGGCGAGGACTAATGAAAAACTGTTTTTT. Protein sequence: CASSLERGARTNEKLFF.

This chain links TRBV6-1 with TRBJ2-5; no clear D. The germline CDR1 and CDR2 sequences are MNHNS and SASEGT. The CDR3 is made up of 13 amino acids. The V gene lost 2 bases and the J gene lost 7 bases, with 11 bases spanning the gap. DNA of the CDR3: TGTGCCAGCAGTGAAAGACGGCTGGGGACCCAGTACTTC. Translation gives CASSERRLGTQYF.

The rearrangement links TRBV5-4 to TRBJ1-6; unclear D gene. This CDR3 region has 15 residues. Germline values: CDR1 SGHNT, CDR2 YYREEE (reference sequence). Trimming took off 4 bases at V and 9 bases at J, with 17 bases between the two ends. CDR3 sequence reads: CASSTDSRESSPLHF. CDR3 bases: TGTGCCAGCAGCACCGACTCTCGGGAGAGTTCACCCCTCCACTTT.

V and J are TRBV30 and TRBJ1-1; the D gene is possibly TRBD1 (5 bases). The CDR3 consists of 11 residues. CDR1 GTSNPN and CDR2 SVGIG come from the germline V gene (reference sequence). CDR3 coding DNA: TGTGTCGGGACGGGGAACACTGAAGCTTTCTTT. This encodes CVGTGNTEAFF.

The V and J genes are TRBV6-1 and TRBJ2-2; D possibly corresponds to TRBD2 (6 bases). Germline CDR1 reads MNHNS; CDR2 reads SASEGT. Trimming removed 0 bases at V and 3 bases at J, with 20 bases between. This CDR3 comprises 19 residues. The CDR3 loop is CASSEALLYGRGDTGELFF. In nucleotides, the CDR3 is TGTGCCAGCAGTGAAGCATTACTGTACGGGAGAGGGGACACCGGGGAGCTGTTTTTT.

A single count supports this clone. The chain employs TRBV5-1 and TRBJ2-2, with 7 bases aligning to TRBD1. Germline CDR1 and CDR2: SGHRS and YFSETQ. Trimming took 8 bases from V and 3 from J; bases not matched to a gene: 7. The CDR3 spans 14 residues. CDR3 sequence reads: CASQGTVDTGELFF. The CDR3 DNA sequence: TGCGCCAGTCAGGGGACAGTAGACACCGGGGAGCTGTTTTTT. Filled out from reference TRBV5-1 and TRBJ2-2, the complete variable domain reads KAGVTQTPRYLIKTRGQQVTLSCSPISGHRSVSWYQQTPGQGLQFLFEYFSETQRNKGNFPGRFSGRQFSNSRSEMNVSTLELGDSALYLCASQGTVDTGELFFGEGSRLTVL.

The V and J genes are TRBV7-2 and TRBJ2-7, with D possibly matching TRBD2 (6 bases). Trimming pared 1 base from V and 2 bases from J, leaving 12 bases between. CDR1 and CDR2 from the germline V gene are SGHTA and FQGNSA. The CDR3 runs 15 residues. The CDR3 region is CASSLDASVTYEQYF. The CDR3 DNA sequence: TGTGCCAGCAGCTTAGATGCTAGCGTTACCTACGAGCAGTACTTC.

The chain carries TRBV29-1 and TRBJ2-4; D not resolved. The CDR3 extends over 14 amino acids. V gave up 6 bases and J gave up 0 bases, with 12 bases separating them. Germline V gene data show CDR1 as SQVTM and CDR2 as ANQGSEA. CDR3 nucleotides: TGCAGCGTCGTCGACACTCTAGCCAAAAACATTCAGTACTTC. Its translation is CSVVDTLAKNIQYF.

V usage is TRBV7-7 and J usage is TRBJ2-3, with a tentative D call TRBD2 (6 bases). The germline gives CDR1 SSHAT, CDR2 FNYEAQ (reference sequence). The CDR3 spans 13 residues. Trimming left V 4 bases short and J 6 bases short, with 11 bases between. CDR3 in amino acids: CASSSGLGDTQYF. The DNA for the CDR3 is TGTGCCAGCAGCTCGGGACTCGGCGATACGCAGTATTTT.

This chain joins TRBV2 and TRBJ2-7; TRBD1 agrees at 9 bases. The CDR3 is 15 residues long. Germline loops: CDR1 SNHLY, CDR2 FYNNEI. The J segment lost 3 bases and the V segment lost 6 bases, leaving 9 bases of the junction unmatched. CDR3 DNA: TGTGCCAGCAGCCCGGGACAGGGAGTCCACTACGAGCAGTACTTC. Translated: CASSPGQGVHYEQYF.

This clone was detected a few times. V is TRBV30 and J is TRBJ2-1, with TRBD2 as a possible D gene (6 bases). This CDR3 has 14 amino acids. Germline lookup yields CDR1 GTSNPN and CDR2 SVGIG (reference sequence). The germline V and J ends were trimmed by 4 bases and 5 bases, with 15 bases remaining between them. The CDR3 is CAWTRRGLHNEQFF. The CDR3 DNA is TGTGCCTGGACGCGTAGGGGACTTCACAATGAGCAGTTCTTC.

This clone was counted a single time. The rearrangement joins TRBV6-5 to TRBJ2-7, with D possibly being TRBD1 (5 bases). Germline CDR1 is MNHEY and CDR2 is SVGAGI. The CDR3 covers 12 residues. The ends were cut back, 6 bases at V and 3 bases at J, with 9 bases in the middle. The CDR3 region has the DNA TGTGCCAGCAGGCTAGACAGCTACGAGCAGTACTTC. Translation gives CASRLDSYEQYF.

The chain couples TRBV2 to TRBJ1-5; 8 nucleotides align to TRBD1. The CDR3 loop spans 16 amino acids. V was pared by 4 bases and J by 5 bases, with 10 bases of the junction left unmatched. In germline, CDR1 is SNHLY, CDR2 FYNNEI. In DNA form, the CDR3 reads TGTGCCAGCAGTGTACGGACAGGGACGGGGGATCAGCCCCAGCATTTT. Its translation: CASSVRTGTGDQPQHF.

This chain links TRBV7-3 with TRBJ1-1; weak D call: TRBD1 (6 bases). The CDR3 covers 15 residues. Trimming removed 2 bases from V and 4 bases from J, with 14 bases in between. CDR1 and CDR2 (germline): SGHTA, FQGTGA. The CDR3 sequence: CASSLSGAGSTEAFF. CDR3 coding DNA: TGTGCCAGCAGCTTATCGGGGGCGGGAAGCACTGAAGCTTTCTTT.

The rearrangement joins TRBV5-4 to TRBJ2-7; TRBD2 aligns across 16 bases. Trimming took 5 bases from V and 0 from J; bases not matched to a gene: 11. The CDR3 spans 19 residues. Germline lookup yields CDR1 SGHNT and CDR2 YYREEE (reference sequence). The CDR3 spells CASRSLGLAGGPSSYEQYF. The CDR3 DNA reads TGTGCCAGCAGGTCGTTGGGACTAGCGGGAGGGCCGAGCTCCTACGAGCAGTACTTC.

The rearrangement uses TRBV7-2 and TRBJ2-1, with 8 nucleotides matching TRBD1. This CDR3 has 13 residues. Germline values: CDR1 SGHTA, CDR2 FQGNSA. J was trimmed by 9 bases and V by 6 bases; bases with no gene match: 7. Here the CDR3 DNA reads TGTGCCAGCAGACCCAGGGGGCGAGGTGAGCAGTTCTTC. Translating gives CASRPRGRGEQFF.

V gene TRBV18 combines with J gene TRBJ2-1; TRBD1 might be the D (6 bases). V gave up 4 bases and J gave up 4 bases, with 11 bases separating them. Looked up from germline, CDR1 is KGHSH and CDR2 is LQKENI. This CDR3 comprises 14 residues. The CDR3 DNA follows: TGTGCCAGCTCACAGGGGACATCGTACAATGAGCAGTTCTTC. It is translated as CASSQGTSYNEQFF.

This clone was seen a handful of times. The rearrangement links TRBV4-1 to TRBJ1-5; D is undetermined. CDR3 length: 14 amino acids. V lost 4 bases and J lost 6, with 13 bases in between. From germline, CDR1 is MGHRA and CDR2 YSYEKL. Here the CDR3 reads CASSPPGFGQPQHF. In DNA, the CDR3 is TGCGCCAGCAGCCCCCCCGGGTTCGGTCAGCCCCAGCATTTT.

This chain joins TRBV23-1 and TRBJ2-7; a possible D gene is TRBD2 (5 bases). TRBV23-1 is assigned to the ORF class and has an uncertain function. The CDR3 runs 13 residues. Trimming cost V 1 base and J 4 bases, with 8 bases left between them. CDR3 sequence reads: CASSQLRVYEQYF. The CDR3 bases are TGCGCCAGCAGTCAATTGCGGGTATACGAGCAGTACTTC.

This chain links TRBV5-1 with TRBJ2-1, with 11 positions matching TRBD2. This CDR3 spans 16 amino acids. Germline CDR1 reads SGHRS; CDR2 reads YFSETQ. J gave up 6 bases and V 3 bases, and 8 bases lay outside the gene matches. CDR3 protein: CASSWTLAGGPNEQFF. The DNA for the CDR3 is TGCGCCAGCAGCTGGACCCTAGCGGGAGGACCCAATGAGCAGTTCTTC.

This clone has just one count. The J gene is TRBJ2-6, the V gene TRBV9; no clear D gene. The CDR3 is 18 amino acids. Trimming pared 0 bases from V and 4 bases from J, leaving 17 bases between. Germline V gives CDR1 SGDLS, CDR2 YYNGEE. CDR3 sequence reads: CASSVGNPWKAGANVLTF. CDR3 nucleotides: TGTGCCAGCAGCGTAGGCAATCCGTGGAAGGCAGGGGCCAACGTCCTGACTTTC.

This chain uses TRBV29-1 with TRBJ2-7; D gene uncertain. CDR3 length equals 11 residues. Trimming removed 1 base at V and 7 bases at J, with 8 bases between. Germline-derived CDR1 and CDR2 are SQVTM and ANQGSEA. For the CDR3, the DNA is TGCAGCGTTGAAGGGCTAGGTGAGCAGTACTTC. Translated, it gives CSVEGLGEQYF.

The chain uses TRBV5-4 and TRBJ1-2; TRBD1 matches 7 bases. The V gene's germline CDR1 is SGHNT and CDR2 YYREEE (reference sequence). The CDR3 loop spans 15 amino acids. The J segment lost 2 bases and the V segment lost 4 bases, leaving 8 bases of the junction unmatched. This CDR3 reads CASSANRGLNYGYTF. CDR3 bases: TGTGCCAGCAGCGCCAACAGGGGTTTAAACTATGGCTACACCTTC.